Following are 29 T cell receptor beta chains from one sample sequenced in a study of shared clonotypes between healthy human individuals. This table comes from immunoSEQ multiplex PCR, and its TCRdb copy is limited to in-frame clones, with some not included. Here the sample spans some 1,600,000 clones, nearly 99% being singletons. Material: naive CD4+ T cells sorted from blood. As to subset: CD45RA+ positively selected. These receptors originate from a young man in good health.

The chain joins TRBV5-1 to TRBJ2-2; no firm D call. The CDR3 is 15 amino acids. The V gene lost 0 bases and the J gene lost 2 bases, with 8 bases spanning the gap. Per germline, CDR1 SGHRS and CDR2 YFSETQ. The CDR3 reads CASSLAEPNTGELFF. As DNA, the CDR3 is TGCGCCAGCAGCTTGGCCGAACCTAACACCGGGGAGCTGTTTTTT.

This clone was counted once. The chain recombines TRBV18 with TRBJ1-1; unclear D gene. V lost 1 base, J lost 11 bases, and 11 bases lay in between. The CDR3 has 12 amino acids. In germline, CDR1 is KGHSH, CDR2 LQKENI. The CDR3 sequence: CASSPLDDSAFF. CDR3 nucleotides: TGTGCCAGCTCACCACTCGACGACTCGGCTTTCTTT.

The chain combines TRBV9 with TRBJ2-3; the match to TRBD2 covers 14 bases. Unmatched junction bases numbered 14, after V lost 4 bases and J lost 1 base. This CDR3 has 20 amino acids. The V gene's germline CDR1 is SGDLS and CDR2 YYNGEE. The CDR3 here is CASSLGTSGSSSRGTDTQYF. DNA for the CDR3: TGTGCCAGCAGCCTCGGGACTAGCGGGAGTAGTAGTCGAGGCACAGATACGCAGTATTTT.

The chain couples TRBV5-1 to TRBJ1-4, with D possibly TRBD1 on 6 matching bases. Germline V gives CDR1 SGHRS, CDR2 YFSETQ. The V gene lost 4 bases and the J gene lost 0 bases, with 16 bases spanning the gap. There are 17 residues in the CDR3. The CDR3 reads CASSPIGGPATNEKLFF. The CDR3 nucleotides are TGCGCCAGCAGCCCGATCGGGGGGCCGGCAACTAATGAAAAACTGTTTTTT.

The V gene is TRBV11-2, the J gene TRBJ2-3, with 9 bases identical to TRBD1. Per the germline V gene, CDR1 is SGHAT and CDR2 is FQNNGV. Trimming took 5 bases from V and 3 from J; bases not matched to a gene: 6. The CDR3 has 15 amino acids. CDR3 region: CASSPRDRVTDTQYF. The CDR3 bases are TGTGCCAGCAGCCCCCGGGACAGGGTGACAGATACGCAGTATTTT.

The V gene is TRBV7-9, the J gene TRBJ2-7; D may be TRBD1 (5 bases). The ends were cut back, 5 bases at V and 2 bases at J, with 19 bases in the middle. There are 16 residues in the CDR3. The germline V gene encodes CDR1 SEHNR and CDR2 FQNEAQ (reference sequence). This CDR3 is CASSPPDTASTYEQYF. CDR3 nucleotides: TGTGCCAGCAGCCCCCCGGACACAGCTTCGACCTACGAGCAGTACTTC.

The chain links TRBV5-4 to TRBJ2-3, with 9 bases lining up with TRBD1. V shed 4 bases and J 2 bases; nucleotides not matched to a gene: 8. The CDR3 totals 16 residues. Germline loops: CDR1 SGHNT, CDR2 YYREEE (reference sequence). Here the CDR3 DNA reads TGTGCCAGCAGCCCCGGACAGGGGATATTCACAGATACGCAGTATTTT. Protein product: CASSPGQGIFTDTQYF.

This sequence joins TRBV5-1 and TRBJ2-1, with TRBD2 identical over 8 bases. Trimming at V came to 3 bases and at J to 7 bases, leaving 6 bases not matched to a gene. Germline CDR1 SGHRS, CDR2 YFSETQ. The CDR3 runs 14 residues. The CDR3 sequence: CASSSRLAQNEQFF. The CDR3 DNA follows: TGCGCCAGCAGCTCCCGACTAGCGCAAAATGAGCAGTTCTTC. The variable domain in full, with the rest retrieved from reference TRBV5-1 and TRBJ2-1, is KAGVTQTPRYLIKTRGQQVTLSCSPISGHRSVSWYQQTPGQGLQFLFEYFSETQRNKGNFPGRFSGRQFSNSRSEMNVSTLELGDSALYLCASSSRLAQNEQFFGPGTRLTVL.

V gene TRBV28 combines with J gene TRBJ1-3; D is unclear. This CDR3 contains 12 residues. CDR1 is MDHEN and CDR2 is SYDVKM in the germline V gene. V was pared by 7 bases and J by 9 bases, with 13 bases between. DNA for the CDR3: TGTGCCAGCACGGACCACTTTCCCACCATATATTTT. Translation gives CASTDHFPTIYF.

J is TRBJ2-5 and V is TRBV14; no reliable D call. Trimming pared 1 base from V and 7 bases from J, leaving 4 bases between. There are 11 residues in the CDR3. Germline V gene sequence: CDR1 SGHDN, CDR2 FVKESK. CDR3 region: CASSQGPTQYF. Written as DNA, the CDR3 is TGTGCCAGCAGCCAAGGACCGACCCAGTACTTC.

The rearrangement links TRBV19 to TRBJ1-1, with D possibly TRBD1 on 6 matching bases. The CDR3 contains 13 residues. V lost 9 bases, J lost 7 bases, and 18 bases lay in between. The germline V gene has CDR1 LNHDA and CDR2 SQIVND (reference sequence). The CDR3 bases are TGTGCCAGCACCGGGACACCGGGGCTTGAAGCTTTCTTT. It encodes CASTGTPGLEAFF.

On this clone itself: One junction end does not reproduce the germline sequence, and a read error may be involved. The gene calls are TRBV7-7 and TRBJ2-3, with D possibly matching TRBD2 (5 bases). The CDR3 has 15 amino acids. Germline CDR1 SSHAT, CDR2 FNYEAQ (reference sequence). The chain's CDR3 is CASSQTRANTDTQYF. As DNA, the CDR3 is TGTGCTAGCAGCCAAACGAGGGCAAACACAGATACGCAGTATTTT. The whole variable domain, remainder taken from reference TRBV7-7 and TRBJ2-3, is GAGVSQSPRYKVTKRGQDVTLRCDPISSHATLYWYQQALGQGPEFLTYFNYEAQPDKSGLPSDRFSAERPEGSISTLTIQRTEQRDSAMYRCASSQTRANTDTQYFGPGTRLTVL.

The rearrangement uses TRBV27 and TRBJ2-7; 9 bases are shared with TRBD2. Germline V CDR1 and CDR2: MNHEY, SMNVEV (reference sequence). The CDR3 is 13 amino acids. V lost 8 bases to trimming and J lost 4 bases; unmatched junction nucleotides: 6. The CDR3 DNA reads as TGTGCCAGCCGCCGAGCGGGAGGATACGAGCAGTACTTC. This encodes CASRRAGGYEQYF.

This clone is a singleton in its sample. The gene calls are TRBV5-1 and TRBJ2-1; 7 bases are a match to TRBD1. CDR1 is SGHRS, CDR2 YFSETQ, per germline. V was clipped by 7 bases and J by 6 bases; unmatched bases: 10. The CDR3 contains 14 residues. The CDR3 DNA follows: TGCGCCAGCGCCGGGACAGCGGCCTCCAATGAGCAGTTCTTC. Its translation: CASAGTAASNEQFF. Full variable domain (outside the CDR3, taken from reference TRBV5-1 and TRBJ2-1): KAGVTQTPRYLIKTRGQQVTLSCSPISGHRSVSWYQQTPGQGLQFLFEYFSETQRNKGNFPGRFSGRQFSNSRSEMNVSTLELGDSALYLCASAGTAASNEQFFGPGTRLTVL.

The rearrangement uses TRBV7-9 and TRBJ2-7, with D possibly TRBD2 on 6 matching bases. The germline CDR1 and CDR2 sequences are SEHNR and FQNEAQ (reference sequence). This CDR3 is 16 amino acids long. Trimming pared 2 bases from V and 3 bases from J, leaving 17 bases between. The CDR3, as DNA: TGTGCCAGCAGCTTATATGTTGGACGGGAGCACTACGAGCAGTACTTC. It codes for CASSLYVGREHYEQYF.

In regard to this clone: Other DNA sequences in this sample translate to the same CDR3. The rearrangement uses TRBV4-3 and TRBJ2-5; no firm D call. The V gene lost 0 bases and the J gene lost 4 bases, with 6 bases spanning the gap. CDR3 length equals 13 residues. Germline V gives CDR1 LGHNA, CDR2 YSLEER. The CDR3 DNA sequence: TGCGCCAGCAGCCAAGACCAGAGAGAGACCCAGTACTTC. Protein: CASSQDQRETQYF.

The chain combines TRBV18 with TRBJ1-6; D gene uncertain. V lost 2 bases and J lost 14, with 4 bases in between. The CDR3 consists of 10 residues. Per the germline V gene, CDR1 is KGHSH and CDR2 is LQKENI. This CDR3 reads CASSPLALHF. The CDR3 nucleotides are TGTGCCAGCTCACCATTGGCCCTCCACTTT.

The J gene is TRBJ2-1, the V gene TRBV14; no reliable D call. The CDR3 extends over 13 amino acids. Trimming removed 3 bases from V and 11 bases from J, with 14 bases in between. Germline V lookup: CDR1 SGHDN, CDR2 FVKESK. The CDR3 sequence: CASSQGRWVKQFF. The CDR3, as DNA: TGTGCCAGCAGCCAGGGCAGGTGGGTGAAGCAGTTCTTC.

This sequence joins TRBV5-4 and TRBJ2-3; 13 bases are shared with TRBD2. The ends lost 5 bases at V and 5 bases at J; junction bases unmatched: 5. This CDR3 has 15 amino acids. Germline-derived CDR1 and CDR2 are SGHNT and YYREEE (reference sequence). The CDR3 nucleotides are TGTGCCAGCAGACTAGCGGGAGGGCGGAGAGATACGCAGTATTTT. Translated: CASRLAGGRRDTQYF.

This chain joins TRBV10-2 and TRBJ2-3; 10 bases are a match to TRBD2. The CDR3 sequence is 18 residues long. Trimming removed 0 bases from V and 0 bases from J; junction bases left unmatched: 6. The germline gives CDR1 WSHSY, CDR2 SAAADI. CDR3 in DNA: TGCGCCAGCAGTGAGTCAAGGACTAGCGGCTTTAGCACAGATACGCAGTATTTT. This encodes CASSESRTSGFSTDTQYF.

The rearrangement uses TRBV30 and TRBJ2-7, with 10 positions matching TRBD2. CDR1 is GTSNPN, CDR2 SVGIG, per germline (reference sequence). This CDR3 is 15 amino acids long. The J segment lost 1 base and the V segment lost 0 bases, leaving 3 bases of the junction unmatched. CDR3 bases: TGTGCCTGGAGTGTAAGCGGGAGGGCGTCCTACGAGCAGTACTTC. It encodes CAWSVSGRASYEQYF.

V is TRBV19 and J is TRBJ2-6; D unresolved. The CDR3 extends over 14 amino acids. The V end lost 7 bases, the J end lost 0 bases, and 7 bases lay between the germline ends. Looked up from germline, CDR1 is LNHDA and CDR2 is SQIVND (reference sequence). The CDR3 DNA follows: TGTGCCAGTATGAGTTTCTCTGGGGCCAACGTCCTGACTTTC. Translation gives CASMSFSGANVLTF.

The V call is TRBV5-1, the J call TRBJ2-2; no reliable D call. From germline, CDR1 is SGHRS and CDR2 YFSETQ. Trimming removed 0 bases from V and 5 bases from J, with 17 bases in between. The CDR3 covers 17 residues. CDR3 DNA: TGCGCCAGCAGCTTGGCTTCCACTGGTTTTACGACCGGGGAGCTGTTTTTT. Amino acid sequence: CASSLASTGFTTGELFF.

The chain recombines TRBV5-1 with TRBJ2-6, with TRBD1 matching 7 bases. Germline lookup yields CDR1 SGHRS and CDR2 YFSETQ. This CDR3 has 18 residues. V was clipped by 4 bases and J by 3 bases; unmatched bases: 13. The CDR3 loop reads CASSLRDRESYGANVLTF. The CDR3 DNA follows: TGCGCCAGCAGCCTTCGGGACAGAGAGAGTTATGGGGCCAACGTCCTGACTTTC.

CDR3 in DNA: TGTGCCAGCAATTCGGGGCTAGCGGGAGGTTACGAGCAGTACTTC. This gives the protein CASNSGLAGGYEQYF. J is TRBJ2-7 and V is TRBV25-1; TRBD2 matches 11 bases. With V trimmed by 7 bases and J by 4 bases, 9 bases remained unmatched. CDR3 length: 15 residues. CDR1 is MGHDK and CDR2 is SYGVNS in the germline V gene.

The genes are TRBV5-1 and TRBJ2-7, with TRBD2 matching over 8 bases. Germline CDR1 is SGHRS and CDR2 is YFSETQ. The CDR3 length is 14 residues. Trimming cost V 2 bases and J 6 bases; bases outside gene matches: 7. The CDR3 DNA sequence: TGCGCCAGCAGCTTACCGGGAGGGCCTCTCGAGCAGTACTTC. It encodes CASSLPGGPLEQYF.

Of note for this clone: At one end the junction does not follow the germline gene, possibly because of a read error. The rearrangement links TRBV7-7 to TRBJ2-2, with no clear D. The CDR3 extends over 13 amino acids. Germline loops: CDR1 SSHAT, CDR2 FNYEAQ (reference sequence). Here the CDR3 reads CASSSLVPGELFF. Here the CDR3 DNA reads TGTGCTAGCAGCTCCCTAGTTCCCGGGGAGCTGTTTTTT.

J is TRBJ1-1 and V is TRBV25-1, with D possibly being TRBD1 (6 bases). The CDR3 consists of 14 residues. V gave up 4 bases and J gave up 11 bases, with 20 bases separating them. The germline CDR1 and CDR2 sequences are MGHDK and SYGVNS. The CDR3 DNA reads TGTGCCAGCAGTGTCAGACAGGCCGGGGGTGGGGCTTTCTTT. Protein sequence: CASSVRQAGGGAFF.

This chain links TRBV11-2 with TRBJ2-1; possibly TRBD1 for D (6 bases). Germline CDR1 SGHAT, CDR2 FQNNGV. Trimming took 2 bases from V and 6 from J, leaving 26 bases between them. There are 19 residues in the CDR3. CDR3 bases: TGTGCCAGCAGCTTAAAGGGTGAGGGAAAACAGGGCTTCTTCAATGAGCAGTTCTTC. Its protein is CASSLKGEGKQGFFNEQFF.